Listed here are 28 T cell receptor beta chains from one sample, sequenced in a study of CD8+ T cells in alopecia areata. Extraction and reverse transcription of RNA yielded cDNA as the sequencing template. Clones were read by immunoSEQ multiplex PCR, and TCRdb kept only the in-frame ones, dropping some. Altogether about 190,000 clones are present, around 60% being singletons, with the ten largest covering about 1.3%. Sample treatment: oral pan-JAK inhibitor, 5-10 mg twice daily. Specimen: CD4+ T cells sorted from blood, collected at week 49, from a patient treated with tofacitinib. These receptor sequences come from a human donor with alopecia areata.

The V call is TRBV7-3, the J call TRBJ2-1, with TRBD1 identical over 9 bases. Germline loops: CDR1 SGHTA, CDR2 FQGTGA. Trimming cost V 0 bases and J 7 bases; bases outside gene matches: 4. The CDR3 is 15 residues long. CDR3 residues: CASSLTRDRENEQFF. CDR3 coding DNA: TGTGCCAGCAGCTTAACCCGGGACAGGGAAAATGAGCAGTTCTTC. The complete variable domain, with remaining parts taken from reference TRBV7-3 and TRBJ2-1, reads GAGVSQTPSNKVTEKGKYVELRCDPISGHTALYWYRQSLGQGPEFLIYFQGTGAADDSGLPNDRFFAVRPEGSVSTLKIQRTERGDSAVYLCASSLTRDRENEQFFGPGTRLTVL.

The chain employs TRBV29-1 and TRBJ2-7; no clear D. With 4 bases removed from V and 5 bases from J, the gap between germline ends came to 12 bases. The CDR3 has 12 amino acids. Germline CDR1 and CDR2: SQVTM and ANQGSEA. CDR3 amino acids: CSVGVTRDEQYF. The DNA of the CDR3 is TGCAGCGTTGGGGTAACTCGGGACGAGCAGTACTTC.

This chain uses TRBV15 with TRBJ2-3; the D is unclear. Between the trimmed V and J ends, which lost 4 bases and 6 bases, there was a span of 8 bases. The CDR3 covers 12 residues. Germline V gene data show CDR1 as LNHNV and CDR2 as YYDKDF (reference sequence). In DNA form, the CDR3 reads TGTGCCACCAGCAAGTCTGGGGATACGCAGTATTTT. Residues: CATSKSGDTQYF.

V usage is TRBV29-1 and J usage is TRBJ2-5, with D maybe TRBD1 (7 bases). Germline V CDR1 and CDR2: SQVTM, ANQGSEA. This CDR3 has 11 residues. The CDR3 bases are TGCAGGGCGGGGACAGCCGAGACCCAGTACTTC. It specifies CRAGTAETQYF.

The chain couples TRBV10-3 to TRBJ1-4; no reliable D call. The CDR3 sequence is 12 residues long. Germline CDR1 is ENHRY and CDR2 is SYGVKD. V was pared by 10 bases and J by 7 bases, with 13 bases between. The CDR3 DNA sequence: TGTGCCACCCGGCGCCTGGGTGAAAAACTGTTTTTT. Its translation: CATRRLGEKLFF.

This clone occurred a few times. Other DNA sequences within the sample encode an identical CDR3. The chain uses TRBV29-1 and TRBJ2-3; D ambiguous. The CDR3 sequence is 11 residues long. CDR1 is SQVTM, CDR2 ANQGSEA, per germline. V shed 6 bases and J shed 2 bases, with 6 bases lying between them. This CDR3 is CSVSPTDTQYF. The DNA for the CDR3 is TGCAGCGTCTCGCCCACAGATACGCAGTATTTT.

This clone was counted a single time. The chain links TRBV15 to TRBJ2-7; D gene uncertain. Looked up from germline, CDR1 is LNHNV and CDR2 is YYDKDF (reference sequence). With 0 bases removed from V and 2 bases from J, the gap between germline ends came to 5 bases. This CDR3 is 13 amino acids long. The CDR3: CATSRDKTYEQYF. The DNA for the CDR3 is TGTGCCACCAGCAGAGACAAAACCTACGAGCAGTACTTC.

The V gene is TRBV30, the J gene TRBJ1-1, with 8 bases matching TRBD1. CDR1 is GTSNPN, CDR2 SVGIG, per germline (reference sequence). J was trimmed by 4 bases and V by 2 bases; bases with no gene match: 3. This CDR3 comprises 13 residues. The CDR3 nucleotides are TGTGCCTGGAGTCGGGACAGGAGCACTGAAGCTTTCTTT. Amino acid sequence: CAWSRDRSTEAFF. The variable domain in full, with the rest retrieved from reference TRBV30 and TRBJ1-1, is SQTIHQWPATLVQPVGSPLSLECTVEGTSNPNLYWYRQAAGRGLQLLFYSVGIGQISSEVPQNLSASRPQDRQFILSSKKLLLSDSGFYLCAWSRDRSTEAFFGQGTRLTVV.

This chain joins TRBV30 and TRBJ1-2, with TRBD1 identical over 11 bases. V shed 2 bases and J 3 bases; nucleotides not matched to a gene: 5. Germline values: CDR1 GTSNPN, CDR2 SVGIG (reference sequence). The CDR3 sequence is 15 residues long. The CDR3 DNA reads TGTGCCTGGAGTCGGACAGGGGGCATGGACTATGGCTACACCTTC. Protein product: CAWSRTGGMDYGYTF.

This CDR3 is CASSTSLTAYEQYF. CDR3 sequence (DNA): TGTGCCAGCAGTACCTCACTGACAGCGTACGAGCAGTACTTC. V usage is TRBV28 and J usage is TRBJ2-7; D possibly corresponds to TRBD1 (5 bases). CDR3 length: 14 amino acids. The germline V gene has CDR1 MDHEN and CDR2 SYDVKM. V was shortened by 5 bases and J by 4 bases, with 15 bases between the two germline ends.

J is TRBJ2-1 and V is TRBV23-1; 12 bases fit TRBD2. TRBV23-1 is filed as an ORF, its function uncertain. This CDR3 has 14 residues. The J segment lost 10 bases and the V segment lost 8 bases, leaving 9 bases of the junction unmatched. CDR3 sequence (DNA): TGCGCCAGCTTGACTAGCGGGGGACGCCGGGAGCAGTTCTTC. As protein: CASLTSGGRREQFF.

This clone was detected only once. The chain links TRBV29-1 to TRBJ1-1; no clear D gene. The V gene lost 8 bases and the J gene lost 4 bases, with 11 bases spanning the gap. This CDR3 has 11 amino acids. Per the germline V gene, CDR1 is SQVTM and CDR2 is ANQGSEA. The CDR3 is CSTLGFTEAFF. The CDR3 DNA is TGCAGCACATTAGGGTTCACTGAAGCTTTCTTT.

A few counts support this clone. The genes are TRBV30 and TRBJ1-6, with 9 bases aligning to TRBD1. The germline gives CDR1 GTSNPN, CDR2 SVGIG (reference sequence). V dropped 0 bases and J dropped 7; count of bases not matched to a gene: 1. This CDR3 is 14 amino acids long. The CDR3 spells CAWSVGTGNSPLHF. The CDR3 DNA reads TGTGCCTGGAGTGTAGGGACAGGGAATTCACCCCTCCACTTT.

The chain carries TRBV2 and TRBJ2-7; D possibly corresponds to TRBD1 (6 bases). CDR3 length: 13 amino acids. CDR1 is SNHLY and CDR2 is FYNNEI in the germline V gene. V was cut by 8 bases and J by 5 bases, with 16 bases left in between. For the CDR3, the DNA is TGTGCCAGCCAACTTGGGGGCCGGGACGAGCAGTACTTC. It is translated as CASQLGGRDEQYF.

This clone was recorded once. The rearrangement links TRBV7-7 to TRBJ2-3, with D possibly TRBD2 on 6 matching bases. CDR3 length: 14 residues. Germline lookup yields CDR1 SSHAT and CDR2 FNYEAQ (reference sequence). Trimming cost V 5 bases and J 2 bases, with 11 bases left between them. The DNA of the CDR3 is TGTGCCAGCAGCCCGACTAGGGCCACAGATACGCAGTATTTT. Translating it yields CASSPTRATDTQYF.

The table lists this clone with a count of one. In DNA, the CDR3 is TGCAGTCCAGGGTCTAACTATGGCTACACCTTC. This gives the protein CSPGSNYGYTF. The genes are TRBV20-1 and TRBJ1-2, with TRBD1 as a possible D gene (5 bases). This CDR3 contains 11 residues. V was cut by 8 bases and J by 0 bases, with 7 bases left in between. In germline, CDR1 is DFQATT, CDR2 SNEGSKA (reference sequence).

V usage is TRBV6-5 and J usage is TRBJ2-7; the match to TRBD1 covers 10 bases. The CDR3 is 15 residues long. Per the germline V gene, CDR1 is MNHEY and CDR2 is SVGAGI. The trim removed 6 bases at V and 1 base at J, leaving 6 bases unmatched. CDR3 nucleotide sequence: TGTGCCAGCAGAGAGGGACAGGGGTCATCCTACGAGCAGTACTTC. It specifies CASREGQGSSYEQYF.

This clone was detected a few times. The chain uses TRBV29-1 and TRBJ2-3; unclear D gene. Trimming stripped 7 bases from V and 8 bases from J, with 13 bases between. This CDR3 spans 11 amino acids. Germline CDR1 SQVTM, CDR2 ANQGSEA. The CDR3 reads CSGQLPRTQYF. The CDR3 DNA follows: TGCAGCGGACAATTACCCCGTACGCAGTATTTT.

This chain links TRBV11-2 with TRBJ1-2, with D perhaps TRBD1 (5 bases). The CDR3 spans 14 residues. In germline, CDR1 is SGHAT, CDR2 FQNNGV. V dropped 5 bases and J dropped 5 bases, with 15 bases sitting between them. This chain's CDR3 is CASSPTGGKYGYTF. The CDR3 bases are TGTGCCAGCAGCCCGACCGGGGGGAAGTATGGCTACACCTTC.

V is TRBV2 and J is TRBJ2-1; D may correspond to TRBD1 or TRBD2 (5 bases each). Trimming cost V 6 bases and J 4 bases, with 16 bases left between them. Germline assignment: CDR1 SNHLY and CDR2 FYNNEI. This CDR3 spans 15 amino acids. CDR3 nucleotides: TGTGCCAGCAGAACCGGGACGGTGACTTACAATGAGCAGTTCTTC. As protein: CASRTGTVTYNEQFF. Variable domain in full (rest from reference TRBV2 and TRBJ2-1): EPEVTQTPSHQVTQMGQEVILRCVPISNHLYFYWYRQILGQKVEFLVSFYNNEISEKSEIFDDQFSVERPDGSNFTLKIRSTKLEDSAMYFCASRTGTVTYNEQFFGPGTRLTVL.

Written as DNA, the CDR3 is TGTGCCAGCAAGGAGGTTGGGGCAGATACGCAGTATTTT. As protein: CASKEVGADTQYF. The chain couples TRBV7-8 to TRBJ2-3; D is perhaps TRBD2 (5 bases). The CDR3 runs 13 residues. With 7 bases removed from V and 4 bases from J, the gap between germline ends came to 12 bases. Per germline, CDR1 SGHVS and CDR2 FQNEAQ.

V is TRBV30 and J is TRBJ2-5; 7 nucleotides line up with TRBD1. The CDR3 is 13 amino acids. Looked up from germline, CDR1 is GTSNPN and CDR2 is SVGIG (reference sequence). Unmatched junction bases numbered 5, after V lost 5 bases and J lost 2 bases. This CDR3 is CAWSRDSQETQYF. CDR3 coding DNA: TGTGCCTGGTCCCGGGACAGTCAAGAGACCCAGTACTTC.

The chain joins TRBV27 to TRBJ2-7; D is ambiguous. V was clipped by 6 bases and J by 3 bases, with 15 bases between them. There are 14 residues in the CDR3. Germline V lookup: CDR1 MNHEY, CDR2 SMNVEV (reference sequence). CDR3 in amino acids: CASRSLALDYEQYF. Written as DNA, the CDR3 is TGTGCCAGCAGATCGCTGGCCTTGGACTACGAGCAGTACTTC.

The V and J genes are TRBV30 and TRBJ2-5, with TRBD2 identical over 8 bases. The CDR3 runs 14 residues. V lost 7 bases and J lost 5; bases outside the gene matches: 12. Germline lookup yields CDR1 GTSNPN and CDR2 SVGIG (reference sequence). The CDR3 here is CASGTGGPQETQYF. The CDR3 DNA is TGTGCCTCGGGGACGGGGGGGCCGCAGGAGACCCAGTACTTC.

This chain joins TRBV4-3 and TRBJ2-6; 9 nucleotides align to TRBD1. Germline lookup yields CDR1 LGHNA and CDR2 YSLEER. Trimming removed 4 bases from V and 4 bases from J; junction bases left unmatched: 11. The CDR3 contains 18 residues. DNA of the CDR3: TGCGCCAGCAGCCCGACTCTCGGGACAGGGCCCGGGGCCAACGTCCTGACTTTC. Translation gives CASSPTLGTGPGANVLTF.

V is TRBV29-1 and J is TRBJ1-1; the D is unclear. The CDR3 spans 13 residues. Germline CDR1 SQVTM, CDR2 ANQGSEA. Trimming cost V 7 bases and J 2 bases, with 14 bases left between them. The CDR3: CSARPTPNTEAFF. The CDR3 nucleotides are TGCAGCGCCCGACCCACACCTAACACTGAAGCTTTCTTT.

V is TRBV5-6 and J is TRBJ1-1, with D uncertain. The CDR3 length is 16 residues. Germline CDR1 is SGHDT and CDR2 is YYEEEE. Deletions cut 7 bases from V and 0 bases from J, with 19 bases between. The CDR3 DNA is TGTGCCAGCTTCCCGGGGTTTTTTACGGTGAACACTGAAGCTTTCTTT. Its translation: CASFPGFFTVNTEAFF.

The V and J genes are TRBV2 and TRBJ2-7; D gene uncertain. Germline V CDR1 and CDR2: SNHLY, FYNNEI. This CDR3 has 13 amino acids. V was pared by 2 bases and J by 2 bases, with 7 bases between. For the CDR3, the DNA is TGTGCCAGCAGTGAACAACAGACCTACGAGCAGTACTTC. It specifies CASSEQQTYEQYF.